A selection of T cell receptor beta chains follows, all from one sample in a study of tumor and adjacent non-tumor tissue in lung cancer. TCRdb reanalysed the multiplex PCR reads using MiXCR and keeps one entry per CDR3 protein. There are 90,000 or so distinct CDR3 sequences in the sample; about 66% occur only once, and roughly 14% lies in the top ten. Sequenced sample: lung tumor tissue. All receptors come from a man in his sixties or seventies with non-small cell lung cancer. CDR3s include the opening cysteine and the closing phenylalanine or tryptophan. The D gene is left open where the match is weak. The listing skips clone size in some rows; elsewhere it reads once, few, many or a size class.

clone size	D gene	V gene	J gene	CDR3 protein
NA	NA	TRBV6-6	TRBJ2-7	CARSETGAASYERYF
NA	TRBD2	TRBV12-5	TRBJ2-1	CASSRSREGEQFF
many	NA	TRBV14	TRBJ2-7	CASSQDSPVYEQYF
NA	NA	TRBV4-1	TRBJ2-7	CASSLLQWAGPYEQYF
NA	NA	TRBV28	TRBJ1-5	CANTLGRCYSNQPQHF
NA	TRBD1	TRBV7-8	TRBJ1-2	CASSLVSQGVNSPLYGYTF
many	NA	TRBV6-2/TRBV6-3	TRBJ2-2	CASSYVGANTGELFF
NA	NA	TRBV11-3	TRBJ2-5	CASSLGVQGFEGETHYF
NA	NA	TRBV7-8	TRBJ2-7	CVSSSAGAAYEQYF
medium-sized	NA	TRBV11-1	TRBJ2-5	CASSLAGTPEETQYF
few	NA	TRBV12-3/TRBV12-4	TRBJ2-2	CASSSNFFGELFF
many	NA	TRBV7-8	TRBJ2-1	CVGMGGGEQFF
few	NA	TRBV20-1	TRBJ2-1	CSARSLTDFDNEQFF
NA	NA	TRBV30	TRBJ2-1	CAWSVKYNEQFF
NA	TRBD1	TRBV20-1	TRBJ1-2	CRARVVQTGTNCGYTF
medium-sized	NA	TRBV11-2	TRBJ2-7	CASSLGGGPYEQYF
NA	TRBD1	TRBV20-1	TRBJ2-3	CSASRQGVTDTQYF
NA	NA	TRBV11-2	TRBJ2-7	CASSLDLMGYDQNF
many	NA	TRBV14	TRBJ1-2	CASSQVHYGYTF
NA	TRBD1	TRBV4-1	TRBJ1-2	CASSLGQGGSANYGYTF
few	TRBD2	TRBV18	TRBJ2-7	CASSRSRTSYEQYF
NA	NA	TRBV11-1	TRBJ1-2	CASSFEGNYSYTF
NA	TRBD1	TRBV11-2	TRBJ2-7	CGSSVDRGSYEQYF
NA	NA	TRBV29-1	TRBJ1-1	CSVIGRGYTEAFF
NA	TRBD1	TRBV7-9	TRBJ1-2	CASSLQGVRGYTF
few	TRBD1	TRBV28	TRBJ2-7	CASSTTGTGVGYEQYF
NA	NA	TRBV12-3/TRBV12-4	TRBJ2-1	CGNRQGVGLFF
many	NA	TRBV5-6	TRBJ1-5	CASSLFPGTNQPQHF
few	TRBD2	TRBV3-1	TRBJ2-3	CASSQTIRTSGISTDTQYF
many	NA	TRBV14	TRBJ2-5	CASSQFLQETQYF
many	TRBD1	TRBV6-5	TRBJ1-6	CASSPSGTGGVKDNSPLHF
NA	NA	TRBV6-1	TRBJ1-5	CAGSEKGYNQSQHF
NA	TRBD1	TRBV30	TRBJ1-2	CAWSAGTEFYGYTF
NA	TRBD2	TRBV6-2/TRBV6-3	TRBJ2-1	CASRLSGGLASGQFF
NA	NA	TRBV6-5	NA	CATRGGQGSNQLQYF
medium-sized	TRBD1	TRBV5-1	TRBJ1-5	CASSFGTGSDDQPQHF
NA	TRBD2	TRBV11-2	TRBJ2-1	CASSLLRIAGGGEQFF
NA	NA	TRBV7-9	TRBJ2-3	CASSIALEDTQYF
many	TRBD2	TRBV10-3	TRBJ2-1	CAIRSGGAFPEQFF
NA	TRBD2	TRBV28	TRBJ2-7	CASSSSGRAYEQYF
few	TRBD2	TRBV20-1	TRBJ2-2	CSARDRSGGTGELFF
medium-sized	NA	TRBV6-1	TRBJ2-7	CASSVLASYEQYF
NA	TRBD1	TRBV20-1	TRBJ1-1	CSARVYTGTGGTEAFF
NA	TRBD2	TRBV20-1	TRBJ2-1	CSTRDHSSGVGGEQFF
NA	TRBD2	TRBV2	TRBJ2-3	CASSLRTSGGTDTLYF
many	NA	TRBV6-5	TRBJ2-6	CASSSTSSGANVLTF
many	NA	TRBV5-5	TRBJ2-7	CASSSPGSTYEQYF
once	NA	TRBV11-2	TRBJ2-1	CASSLDVLVDEQFF
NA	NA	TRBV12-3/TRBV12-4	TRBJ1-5	CASSNKQGQLQHF
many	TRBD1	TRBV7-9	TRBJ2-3	CASSFSTGADTQYF